These 5 T cell receptor beta chains came from one sample sequenced in a study of blood T cells in healthy people across ages. Alongside a J-beta primer mix, a sample-barcoded 5' primer served in a second PCR lasting roughly 7 to 12 cycles. TCRdb reprocessed the 5' RACE reads with MiXCR, giving one entry per CDR3 protein. Found here are more than 700,000 distinct CDR3 sequences, about 48% of them singletons; the top ten hold under 50%. The specimen was blood. The source of these receptors is a man aged 80 or over in good health.

The CDR3 bases are TGTGCCAGCAGTTTCAGACAGGCTCGGGAGACCCAGTACTTC. Translated, it gives CASSFRQARETQYF. The chain couples TRBV28 to TRBJ2-7; D perhaps matches TRBD1 (6 bases). The assigned J gene may be wrong: the sequence end matches TRBJ2-5 better. In germline, CDR1 is MDHEN, CDR2 SYDVKM. CDR3 length equals 14 residues.

This chain connects TRBV7-2 to TRBJ2-1, with a tentative D call TRBD2 (5 bases). Germline CDR1 is SGHTA and CDR2 is FQGNSA. V was pared by 4 bases and J by 5 bases, with 21 bases between. The CDR3 is 17 residues long. The CDR3: CASSSSQRGGRNNEQFF. CDR3 coding DNA: TGTGCCAGCAGCTCCTCCCAGCGAGGAGGTAGGAACAATGAGCAGTTCTTC.

The sample holds a few counts of this clonotype. The rearrangement links TRBV5-1 to TRBJ2-3, with D maybe TRBD2 (6 bases). V shed 1 base and J shed 0 bases, with 9 bases lying between them. The V gene's germline CDR1 is SGHRS and CDR2 YFSETQ. The CDR3 sequence is 15 residues long. CDR3 coding DNA: TGCGCCAGCAGCTTGACGGGGAGGAGCACAGATACGCAGTATTTT. Translation gives CASSLTGRSTDTQYF.

This chain links TRBV2 with TRBJ1-2; tentative D call: TRBD1 (6 bases). The germline V gene encodes CDR1 SNHLY and CDR2 FYNNEI. The V end was cut by 4 bases, the J end by 4 bases, with 10 bases between. The CDR3 covers 13 residues. The CDR3 is CASSVDSTYGYTF. CDR3 DNA: TGTGCCAGCAGTGTGGACAGCACCTATGGCTACACCTTC.

The chain uses TRBV25-1 and TRBJ2-7; tentative D call: TRBD1 (5 bases). The V end was cut by 6 bases, the J end by 3 bases, with 9 bases between. CDR1 MGHDK and CDR2 SYGVNS come from the germline V gene. This CDR3 is built from 12 residues. The CDR3 here is CASRDILYEQYF. Here the CDR3 DNA reads TGTGCCAGCAGGGACATTCTCTACGAGCAGTACTTC.